The 9 T cell receptor beta chains presented below share a single source sample, sequenced in a study of beta chain features in type 1 diabetes. Study-level results: Across all four CD4+ subsets, people with type 1 diabetes showed modestly shorter TCRB CDR3s.

For these receptors, no antigen is known. Investigators reverse transcribed all isolated RNA, so they sequenced expressed TCRB transcripts. Method: immunoSEQ multiplex PCR; TCRdb's copy keeps in-frame clones and lacks some. The table records roughly 150,000 clones, over 9% of them present only once. Sequencing used central memory CD4+ T cells from blood. The receptors stem from a man younger than 45 with type 1 diabetes.

Only a few counts were recorded for this clone. This rearrangement joins TRBV5-6 to TRBJ1-3; possible D gene TRBD1, 6 bases. Germline V lookup: CDR1 SGHDT, CDR2 YYEEEE. This CDR3 is built from 16 residues. With 3 bases removed from V and 0 bases from J, the gap between germline ends came to 13 bases. This chain's CDR3 is CASSYIQGDSGNTIYF. The CDR3 DNA reads TGTGCCAGCAGCTACATACAGGGAGACTCTGGAAACACCATATATTTT. The full variable domain, with the rest looked up from reference TRBV5-6 and TRBJ1-3, is DAGVTQSPTHLIKTRGQQVTLRCSPKSGHDTVSWYQQALGQGPQFIFQYYEEEERQRGNFPDRFSGHQFPNYSSELNVNALLLGDSALYLCASSYIQGDSGNTIYFGEGSWLTVV.

This clone has only a few counts. The rearrangement uses TRBV29-1 and TRBJ2-7; TRBD2 aligns across 8 bases. Germline trimming cut 7 bases from V and 7 bases from J; bases unmatched to any gene: 6. The germline CDR1 and CDR2 sequences are SQVTM and ANQGSEA. The CDR3 is 11 residues long. The CDR3 here is CSAGGEWEQYF. The CDR3 region has the DNA TGCAGCGCCGGGGGGGAGTGGGAGCAGTACTTC.

This clone showed up just a few times. This sequence joins TRBV27 and TRBJ1-2, with 10 bases that match TRBD1. The J segment lost 7 bases and the V segment lost 2 bases, leaving 7 bases of the junction unmatched. CDR3 length: 15 residues. In germline, CDR1 is MNHEY, CDR2 SMNVEV (reference sequence). The CDR3 region is CASSLRRQGAGGYTF. The CDR3 coding sequence is TGTGCCAGCAGTTTACGGCGACAGGGGGCTGGTGGCTACACCTTC.

The rearrangement joins TRBV7-9 to TRBJ1-3, with D unclear. The germline V and J ends were trimmed by 5 bases and 1 base, with 9 bases remaining between them. Germline CDR1 SEHNR, CDR2 FQNEAQ (reference sequence). The CDR3 covers 14 residues. Here the CDR3 reads CASSHRTSGNTIYF. CDR3 DNA sequence: TGTGCCAGCAGCCACCGGACTTCTGGAAACACCATATATTTT.

There are a few counts of this clone. The rearrangement joins TRBV9 to TRBJ1-2; TRBD1 aligns across 11 bases. Germline CDR1 SGDLS, CDR2 YYNGEE. CDR3 length: 14 residues. V shed 3 bases, J shed 5 bases, and the junction held 3 bases outside the gene matches. The CDR3 region has the DNA TGTGCCAGCAGCGCGGGGACAGGGGGTTATGGCTACACCTTC. It yields the protein CASSAGTGGYGYTF.

This sequence joins TRBV14 and TRBJ2-7, with 9 positions matching TRBD1. Trimming cost V 1 base and J 2 bases; bases outside gene matches: 6. Germline lookup yields CDR1 SGHDN and CDR2 FVKESK. This CDR3 contains 16 residues. CDR3: CASSQGRTGEAYEQYF. The CDR3 DNA reads as TGTGCCAGCAGCCAAGGGCGGACAGGGGAAGCCTACGAGCAGTACTTC.

The rearrangement links TRBV6-5 to TRBJ1-4; unclear D gene. CDR1 is MNHEY and CDR2 is SVGAGI in the germline V gene. V was shortened by 6 bases and J by 4 bases, with 9 bases between the two germline ends. The CDR3 has 13 residues. This CDR3 is CASSPGSNEKLFF. Here the CDR3 DNA reads TGTGCCAGCAGCCCCGGTAGTAATGAAAAACTGTTTTTT.

The chain employs TRBV5-6 and TRBJ1-4; no clear D gene. V was pared by 0 bases and J by 0 bases, with 3 bases between. This CDR3 is built from 14 residues. CDR1 is SGHDT, CDR2 YYEEEE, per germline. The CDR3 spells CASSLGATNEKLFF. The CDR3, as DNA: TGTGCCAGCAGCTTGGGAGCAACTAATGAAAAACTGTTTTTT.

This clone was observed a handful of times. CDR3 nucleotides: TGTGCCAGCAGCTTAGAGGACATTTCGCGCAATCAGCCCCAGCATTTT. This translates into CASSLEDISRNQPQHF. The chain employs TRBV7-8 and TRBJ1-5, with D perhaps TRBD1 (5 bases). Looked up from germline, CDR1 is SGHVS and CDR2 is FQNEAQ. The CDR3 covers 16 residues. Trimming removed 1 base from V and 2 bases from J, with 12 bases in between. The entire variable domain, with the rest obtained from reference TRBV7-8 and TRBJ1-5, is as follows: GAGVSQSPRYKVAKRGQDVALRCDPISGHVSLFWYQQALGQGPEFLTYFQNEAQLDKSGLPSDRFFAERPEGSVSTLKIQRTQQEDSAVYLCASSLEDISRNQPQHFGDGTRLSIL.